Listed below are T cell receptor beta chains from one sample, sequenced in a study of CD8 T cells in ankylosing spondylitis. From the 5' RACE reads, TCRdb called clonotypes with MiXCR, one entry per CDR3 protein. The sample gives around 280,000 distinct CDR3 sequences, roughly 20% of which show up once; about 8% is in the top ten. The sequencing sample was made of blood, either unsorted or a sorted T cell fraction (not recorded which). These receptors were obtained from a male donor with ankylosing spondylitis or in good health (not recorded which). Both conserved end residues are part of each CDR3. Size values are once, few and many counts, or a class for expanded clones, and some rows have none.

J gene	V gene	clone size	CDR3 protein
TRBJ2-3	TRBV12-3/TRBV12-4	-	CTSSFARPGTNQRDTQYF
TRBJ2-1	TRBV5-1	many	CASSLTSSEQFF
TRBJ2-1	TRBV7-8	-	CASTGLAGDNEQFF
TRBJ2-1	TRBV20-1	-	CSASYSGRAGEQFF
TRBJ1-2	TRBV6-1	-	CASSEGPGDYGYTF
TRBJ2-5	TRBV20-1	few	CSAPVGSGGPQTQYF
TRBJ2-5	TRBV5-1	-	CASSLDLDRFPKTQYF
TRBJ2-1	TRBV5-1	-	CASRASEYNEQFF
TRBJ2-2	TRBV6-1	-	CASSERGPGTGELFF
TRBJ2-1	TRBV5-1	-	CASSGTSGMYNEQFF
TRBJ2-1	TRBV9	-	CASSPRGLAGGSSYNEQFF
TRBJ2-2	TRBV28	few	CASSEPTSGSPAGELFF
TRBJ2-4	TRBV9	-	CASSVSSGSHIQYF
TRBJ1-2	TRBV12-3/TRBV12-4	-	CASSPRGTQGNYGYTF
TRBJ2-5	TRBV10-3	few	CAISDFSGRAPLETQYF
TRBJ1-1	TRBV7-8	-	CASSSTEAFF
TRBJ1-4	TRBV11-2	-	CASSLGSRRSNEKLFF
TRBJ2-5	TRBV7-7	many	CASSAGTRGLETQYF
TRBJ2-1	TRBV7-2	-	CASSLAGASGSNSNEQFF
TRBJ2-2	TRBV28	many	CASFPMMNTGELFF
TRBJ2-3	TRBV5-1	-	CASAPGSAGGHTDTQYF
TRBJ2-5	TRBV2	-	CASSGTSDPGETQYF
TRBJ1-5	TRBV15	-	CATSRDRFNQPQHF
TRBJ2-5	TRBV20-1	few	CSAKPGQGAQETQYF
TRBJ1-2	TRBV10-3	-	CAIMVGDYGYTF
TRBJ1-5	TRBV29-1	many	CSVARDSNQPQHF
TRBJ1-5	TRBV9	many	CASSVGKPQHF
TRBJ2-1	TRBV9	few	CASSVADRAYEQFF
TRBJ1-3	TRBV12-3/TRBV12-4	-	CASRQGIGNTIYF
TRBJ1-2	TRBV25-1	few	CASSGNFWEVDGYTF
TRBJ1-1	TRBV28	-	CASLDRVQAFF
TRBJ2-3	TRBV6-1	-	CANSRRSSTDTQYF
TRBJ2-1	TRBV12-3/TRBV12-4	-	CASTTTGRARNEQFF
TRBJ1-2	TRBV6-1	-	CASSRDRIAGYTF
TRBJ1-1	TRBV4-2	-	CASSQERVTAAFF
TRBJ1-1	TRBV20-1	-	CSARVGGLGNTEAFF
TRBJ2-1	TRBV20-1	-	CSASGGARYNEQFF
TRBJ2-1	TRBV12-3/TRBV12-4	-	CASSPRRGARTYNEQFF
TRBJ2-4	TRBV12-3/TRBV12-4	-	CASSLTEGGPTKNIQYF
TRBJ2-5	TRBV10-3	-	CAISGGIQETQYF
TRBJ2-5	TRBV20-1	-	CSARDLYRGAEETQYF
TRBJ2-5	TRBV3-1	-	CASSQAGVFQETQYF
TRBJ1-1	TRBV6-1	-	CALAGYMNTEAFF
TRBJ1-2	TRBV29-1	-	CSVVGWGQNYGYTF
TRBJ2-5	TRBV12-3/TRBV12-4	few	CASSWKGPWEMGTQYF
TRBJ1-5	TRBV5-1	few	CASSLGTGGWGNQPQHF
TRBJ2-1	TRBV12-3/TRBV12-4	-	CASSFPSGKGGSYNEQFF
TRBJ2-1	TRBV20-1	-	CSARRGYNEQFF
TRBJ2-6	TRBV24-1	-	CATSDFGANVLTF
TRBJ2-2	TRBV20-1	-	CSAKTGTGFTAELFF
TRBJ2-1	TRBV20-1	few	CSARVTGGVNEQFF
TRBJ2-4	TRBV6-1	-	CASSEGSRVGNIQYF